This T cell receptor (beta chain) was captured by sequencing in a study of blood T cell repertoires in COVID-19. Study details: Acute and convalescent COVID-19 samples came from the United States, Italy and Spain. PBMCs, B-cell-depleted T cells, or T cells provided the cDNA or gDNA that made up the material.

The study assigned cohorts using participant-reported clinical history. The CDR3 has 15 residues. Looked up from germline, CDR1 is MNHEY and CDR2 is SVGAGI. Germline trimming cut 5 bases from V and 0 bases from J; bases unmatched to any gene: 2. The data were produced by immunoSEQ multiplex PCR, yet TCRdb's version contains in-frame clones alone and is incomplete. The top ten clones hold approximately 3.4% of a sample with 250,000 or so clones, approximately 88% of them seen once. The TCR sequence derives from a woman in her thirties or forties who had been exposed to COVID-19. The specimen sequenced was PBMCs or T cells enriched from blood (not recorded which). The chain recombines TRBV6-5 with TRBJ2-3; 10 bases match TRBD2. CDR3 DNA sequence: TGTGCCAGCAGTCAGCGGGGGGGAAGCACAGATACGCAGTATTTT. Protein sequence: CASSQRGGSTDTQYF.